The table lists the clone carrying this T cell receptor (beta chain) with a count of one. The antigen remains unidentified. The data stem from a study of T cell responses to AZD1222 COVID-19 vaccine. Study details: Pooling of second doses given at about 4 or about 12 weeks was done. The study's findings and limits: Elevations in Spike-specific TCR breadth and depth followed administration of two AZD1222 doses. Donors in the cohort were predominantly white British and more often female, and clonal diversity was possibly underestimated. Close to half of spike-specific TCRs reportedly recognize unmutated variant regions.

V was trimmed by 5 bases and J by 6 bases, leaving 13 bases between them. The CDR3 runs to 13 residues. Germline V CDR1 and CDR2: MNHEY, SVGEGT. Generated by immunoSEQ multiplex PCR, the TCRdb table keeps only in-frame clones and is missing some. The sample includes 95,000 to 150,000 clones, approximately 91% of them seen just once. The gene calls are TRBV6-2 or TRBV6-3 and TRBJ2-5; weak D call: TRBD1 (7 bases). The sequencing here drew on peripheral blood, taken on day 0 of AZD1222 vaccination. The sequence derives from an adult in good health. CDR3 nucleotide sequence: TGTGCCAGCAGTACGGAGGGGGCGAAGACCCAGTACTTC. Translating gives CASSTEGAKTQYF.